The 26 T cell receptor beta chains presented below share a single source sample, sequenced in a study of blood T cell repertoires in COVID-19. TCRdb keeps only in-frame clones here, not all; method: immunoSEQ multiplex PCR. The sample has hundreds of thousands of clones; around nine tenths are singletons. The sequenced material came from PBMCs or T cells enriched from blood (not recorded which). Receptors originate from a woman aged 45-59 years who had recovered from COVID-19.

The V gene is TRBV3-1 (or the pseudogene TRBV3-2), the J gene TRBJ2-3, with D hard to call. Germline values: CDR1 LGHDT, CDR2 YNNKEL (reference sequence). The ends were cut back, 0 bases at V and 2 bases at J, with 6 bases in the middle. The CDR3 spans 14 residues. The CDR3, as DNA: TGTGCCAGCAGCCAAGAGTCCCTCACAGATACGCAGTATTTT. This sequence encodes CASSQESLTDTQYF.

The genes are TRBV19 and TRBJ2-4; TRBD1 might be the D (6 bases). Germline assignment: CDR1 LNHDA and CDR2 SQIVND (reference sequence). The CDR3 runs to 16 residues. The V gene lost 3 bases and the J gene lost 1 base, with 13 bases spanning the gap. As DNA, the CDR3 is TGTGCCAGTAGTATCATCGACAGGCTTGCCAAAAACATTCAGTACTTC. Protein product: CASSIIDRLAKNIQYF.

This sequence joins TRBV19 and TRBJ1-4; TRBD1 is a possible D gene (5 bases). This CDR3 has 16 residues. Germline V lookup: CDR1 LNHDA, CDR2 SQIVND (reference sequence). Trimming cost V 4 bases and J 8 bases, with 20 bases left between them. The CDR3 loop is CASSTTYRLGNEKLFF. DNA of the CDR3: TGTGCCAGTAGTACCACCTACAGGTTAGGGAACGAAAAACTGTTTTTT.

The J gene is TRBJ2-5, the V gene TRBV5-1, with 11 bases matching TRBD2. The V gene's germline CDR1 is SGHRS and CDR2 YFSETQ. Unmatched junction bases numbered 0, after V lost 2 bases and J lost 0 bases. The CDR3 is made up of 15 amino acids. DNA for the CDR3: TGCGCCAGCAGCTTACTAGCGGGGGACCAAGAGACCCAGTACTTC. This encodes CASSLLAGDQETQYF.

The V and J genes are TRBV19 and TRBJ1-2; tentatively, D is TRBD1 (5 bases). V dropped 7 bases and J dropped 7 bases, with 16 bases sitting between them. Germline loops: CDR1 LNHDA, CDR2 SQIVND (reference sequence). CDR3 size: 13 residues. For the CDR3, the DNA is TGTGCCAGTAAACCGCAGGGCATGGCTGGCTACACCTTC. Its protein is CASKPQGMAGYTF.

V gene TRBV27 combines with J gene TRBJ1-2; D call uncertain. Germline-derived CDR1 and CDR2 are MNHEY and SMNVEV (reference sequence). This CDR3 contains 14 residues. V dropped 6 bases and J dropped 4 bases, with 15 bases sitting between them. The CDR3 here is CASSPLERPYGYTF. The CDR3, as DNA: TGTGCCAGCAGCCCACTAGAGCGCCCCTATGGCTACACCTTC.

This clone has just a few counts. This rearrangement joins TRBV11-2 to TRBJ1-3, with a weak D call TRBD1 (6 bases). The CDR3 totals 17 residues. V was clipped by 1 base and J by 3 bases, with 16 bases between them. Germline CDR1 and CDR2: SGHAT and FQNNGV. This CDR3 is CASSLAAGGFFGNTIYF. CDR3 bases: TGTGCCAGCAGCTTAGCGGCGGGGGGCTTTTTTGGAAACACCATATATTTT.

The chain combines TRBV28 with TRBJ1-5; no firm D call. The CDR3 consists of 16 residues. The germline V and J ends were trimmed by 4 bases and 0 bases, with 13 bases remaining between them. Germline lookup yields CDR1 MDHEN and CDR2 SYDVKM. CDR3 bases: TGTGCCAGCAGTTCCGACACAGACCTTAGCAATCAGCCCCAGCATTTT. Its translation: CASSSDTDLSNQPQHF.

The chain carries TRBV3-1 (or the pseudogene TRBV3-2) and TRBJ1-2, with D perhaps matching TRBD1 (5 bases). This CDR3 has 18 amino acids. Germline-derived CDR1 and CDR2 are LGHDT and YNNKEL (reference sequence). Trimming cost V 0 bases and J 6 bases, with 23 bases left between them. The CDR3 region has the DNA TGTGCCAGCAGCCAAGATAACACAGGACGGAGATATTTCGATGGCTACACCTTC. As protein: CASSQDNTGRRYFDGYTF.

V and J are TRBV29-1 and TRBJ1-1, with a possible D match to TRBD1 (5 bases). Trimming cost V 6 bases and J 4 bases, with 12 bases left between them. This CDR3 is 12 amino acids long. CDR1 and CDR2 (germline): SQVTM, ANQGSEA. The CDR3, as DNA: TGCAGCGTATGCCAGGGCAGCACTGAAGCTTTCTTT. Protein sequence: CSVCQGSTEAFF.

The chain recombines TRBV5-6 with TRBJ1-5, with a possible D match to TRBD1 (5 bases). Germline-derived CDR1 and CDR2 are SGHDT and YYEEEE. The CDR3 runs 14 residues. Trimming cost V 3 bases and J 1 base, with 8 bases left between them. The CDR3, as DNA: TGTGCCAGCAGCTCCTCAGGGAGCAATCAGCCCCAGCATTTT. Residues: CASSSSGSNQPQHF.

The chain links TRBV7-9 to TRBJ1-5; D ambiguous. This CDR3 has 12 amino acids. Germline V gives CDR1 SEHNR, CDR2 FQNEAQ (reference sequence). Trimming left V 5 bases short and J 9 bases short, with 11 bases between. The CDR3 is CASSVRGGPQHF. CDR3 nucleotide sequence: TGTGCCAGCAGCGTCCGCGGAGGGCCCCAGCATTTT.

This clone was seen only a few times. V is TRBV5-1 and J is TRBJ1-1; 8 nucleotides align to TRBD1. The J segment lost 0 bases and the V segment lost 1 base, leaving 8 bases of the junction unmatched. The CDR3 is made up of 17 amino acids. Germline values: CDR1 SGHRS, CDR2 YFSETQ. The CDR3 nucleotides are TGCGCCAGCAGCTTGACGGGGACAGGAGTCCTGAACACTGAAGCTTTCTTT. It codes for CASSLTGTGVLNTEAFF.

This clone was detected once. The chain links TRBV29-1 to TRBJ1-2, with 9 bases matching TRBD1. V lost 0 bases to trimming and J lost 5 bases; unmatched junction nucleotides: 4. This CDR3 is built from 14 residues. Germline V gene sequence: CDR1 SQVTM, CDR2 ANQGSEA. DNA of the CDR3: TGCAGCGTTGAAGAAGGGACAGGGTATTATGGCTACACCTTC. It codes for CSVEEGTGYYGYTF.

The rearrangement uses TRBV28 and TRBJ2-5; 8 nucleotides align to TRBD1. The junction had 8 bases not matched to a gene; V was cut back by 6 bases and J by 2 bases. The CDR3 runs 15 residues. The germline V gene encodes CDR1 MDHEN and CDR2 SYDVKM. The CDR3 here is CASRNLGQGQETQYF. The CDR3 region has the DNA TGTGCCAGCAGGAACCTCGGACAGGGACAAGAGACCCAGTACTTC.

This clone has just one count. The chain uses TRBV4-1 and TRBJ2-1; a possible D gene is TRBD2 (6 bases). CDR3 size: 16 residues. Germline V lookup: CDR1 MGHRA, CDR2 YSYEKL. V dropped 0 bases and J dropped 4 bases, with 13 bases sitting between them. The CDR3 nucleotides read TGCGCCAGCAGCCAAGACATCTGGGCGGGATACAATGAGCAGTTCTTC. The encoded protein is CASSQDIWAGYNEQFF.

This chain joins TRBV5-4 and TRBJ2-1; 7 positions match TRBD2. Trimming cost V 1 base and J 8 bases; bases outside gene matches: 6. This CDR3 spans 14 amino acids. Germline values: CDR1 SGHNT, CDR2 YYREEE (reference sequence). CDR3 sequence (DNA): TGTGCCAGCAGCTTGAGTAGGGAGGGTGATGAGCAGTTCTTC. Its translation: CASSLSREGDEQFF.

The gene calls are TRBV6-5 and TRBJ2-5; D may be TRBD2 (6 bases). The germline gives CDR1 MNHEY, CDR2 SVGAGI. The CDR3 sequence is 12 residues long. V lost 6 bases and J lost 1, with 6 bases in between. The CDR3 reads CASRGGQETQYF. DNA for the CDR3: TGTGCCAGCAGGGGAGGCCAAGAGACCCAGTACTTC.

This clone was observed a handful of times. This chain uses TRBV7-9 with TRBJ2-7; D may be TRBD2 (6 bases). Trimming cost V 4 bases and J 4 bases, with 20 bases left between them. The germline CDR1 and CDR2 sequences are SEHNR and FQNEAQ (reference sequence). The length of the CDR3 is 16 residues. The CDR3 loop reads CASSSSVPGDGYEQYF. The CDR3 nucleotides read TGTGCCAGCAGCTCTTCCGTCCCGGGGGACGGTTACGAGCAGTACTTC.

The V call is TRBV7-2, the J call TRBJ1-1; 7 nucleotides line up with TRBD1. This CDR3 spans 15 amino acids. Trimming cost V 6 bases and J 1 base; bases outside gene matches: 8. Germline V lookup: CDR1 SGHTA, CDR2 FQGNSA. The CDR3 nucleotides are TGTGCCAGCAGTTCGACAGGGTGGGCGAACACTGAAGCTTTCTTT. As protein: CASSSTGWANTEAFF. Based on the CDR3 plus reference TRBV7-2 and TRBJ1-1, the full variable domain is GAGVSQSPSNKVTEKGKDVELRCDPISGHTALYWYRQSLGQGLEFLIYFQGNSAPDKSGLPSDRFSAERTGGSVSTLTIQRTQQEDSAVYLCASSSTGWANTEAFFGQGTRLTVV.

This rearrangement joins TRBV20-1 to TRBJ1-2; TRBD1 matches 7 bases. After removal of 3 bases from V and 6 bases from J, the junction contained 7 bases not matched to a gene. The CDR3 has 13 residues. Germline V lookup: CDR1 DFQATT, CDR2 SNEGSKA (reference sequence). CDR3 protein: CSASGSQGDGYTF. The CDR3 DNA sequence: TGCAGTGCTAGTGGGAGTCAGGGGGATGGCTACACCTTC.

CDR3 sequence reads: CASTQQGARTGELFF. The CDR3 region has the DNA TGTGCCAGTACCCAACAGGGGGCGCGGACCGGGGAGCTGTTTTTT. The chain employs TRBV19 and TRBJ2-2; 9 bases fit TRBD1. Germline CDR1 reads LNHDA; CDR2 reads SQIVND (reference sequence). The CDR3 consists of 15 residues. Trimming cost V 7 bases and J 5 bases; bases outside gene matches: 8. Variable domain in full (rest from reference TRBV19 and TRBJ2-2): DGGITQSPKYLFRKEGQNVTLSCEQNLNHDAMYWYRQDPGQGLRLIYYSQIVNDFQKGDIAEGYSVSREKKESFPLTVTSAQKNPTAFYLCASTQQGARTGELFFGEGSRLTVL.

The chain couples TRBV28 to TRBJ1-5, with TRBD1 matching 8 bases. This CDR3 spans 13 amino acids. Germline CDR1 reads MDHEN; CDR2 reads SYDVKM. The trim removed 3 bases at V and 6 bases at J, leaving 1 base unmatched. The CDR3 region is CASSFRGLQPQHF. In nucleotides, the CDR3 is TGTGCCAGCAGTTTCAGGGGGCTTCAGCCCCAGCATTTT.

This clone occurred once. The CDR3 DNA reads TGTGCCAGCAGTTACTCGATTCGGACAGGTGCCTACGAGCAGTACTTC. Encoded protein: CASSYSIRTGAYEQYF. V and J are TRBV6-2 or TRBV6-3 and TRBJ2-7, with 7 bases lining up with TRBD1. Germline-derived CDR1 and CDR2 are MNHEY and SVGEGT. Trimming cost V 0 bases and J 2 bases; bases outside gene matches: 7. This CDR3 spans 16 amino acids.

The chain recombines TRBV4-2 with TRBJ1-4; D gene unclear. The CDR3 is made up of 16 amino acids. Germline assignment: CDR1 LGHNA and CDR2 YNFKEQ. V was trimmed by 4 bases and J by 0 bases, leaving 12 bases between them. The CDR3 here is CASSLGDSATNEKLFF. Here the CDR3 DNA reads TGTGCCAGCAGCCTGGGAGATTCCGCAACTAATGAAAAACTGTTTTTT.

This chain joins TRBV7-2 and TRBJ1-4, with D perhaps matching TRBD1 (5 bases). Trimming left V 6 bases short and J 7 bases short, with 9 bases between. Germline V CDR1 and CDR2: SGHTA, FQGNSA. The CDR3 consists of 12 residues. In DNA, the CDR3 is TGTGCCAGCAGGGGGCCCAGTGAAAAACTGTTTTTT. Protein product: CASRGPSEKLFF.